This TCR beta chain is from a study of cytomegalovirus exposure and HLA in healthy donors (dated by TCRdb to about 2017). Regarding the complete study: An earlier analysis of approximately 640 of the donors reported more than 250 Gb of sequence data and around 120 million unique TCR beta sequences from about 179 million T cells. Donor age, sex, ethnicity and CMV serostatus were compiled together with the repertoire data. The study used immunosequencing to profile the T cell repertoires of several hundred subjects and linked those repertoires to cytomegalovirus serostatus. All discovery cohort repertoires had been generated on a single sequencing platform. Among some 400 genotyped donors of the cohort, an average of around 240,000 unique TCR beta nucleotide sequences were sequenced per donor, roughly 20% of them non-productive. Roughly 300 gigabases of sequencing data and approximately 91 million unique TCR sequences made up an early release that covered under 750 HLA-typed donors. The number of typed donors differed by locus: 629-630 for A, B, C, DRB1 and DQB1; some 540 for DQA1; around 580 for DPA1; and 400 to 480 for DPB1. Among the roughly 390 genotyped donors, more than 70% belonged to the genetic ancestry cluster associated with self-reported Caucasian donors. In a later genetic analysis, genome-wide SNP genotypes for about 60% of the 666 donors were used, and that subset was treated as a discovery cohort. HLA typing covered class I and class II loci at four-digit resolution. Rather than using new phenotypic data, the later analysis identified candidate immune exposures from TCR beta sequences and from how often those sequences occurred across donors. A later analysis re-examined previously published TCR beta repertoires from 600 to 700 donors and added high-resolution HLA genotyping to investigate patterns of TCR occurrence. To predict cytomegalovirus infection status, the study combined high-throughput TCR immunosequencing, statistical association of individual TCRs with disease status, and machine learning. An earlier analysis of approximately 630 of the donors applied high-throughput TCR beta sequencing to assess whether each TCR beta V gene segment acted as functional or pseudogenic. Roughly 5 DR-DQ haplotypes were treated as single units for association and clustering because of strong linkage in the cohort. The aim of the study was to test whether cataloging public T cell receptors could identify signatures of past pathogen exposure. Along with the roughly 610-subject first cohort, a separate validation cohort of around 120 different subjects was used. Study-wide findings and limitations: In a later genetic analysis, a missense DCLRE1C variant was associated with V-gene and J-gene trimming of TCR beta chains, and the association was replicated in an independent cohort. The sequencing pipeline was judged likely to have produced a cluster of highly shared sequence variants as a technical artifact. The classifier was reported to diagnose cytomegalovirus status with high specificity and sensitivity in both the original cohort and the validation cohort. A further reported finding was that TCR beta sequences accurately predicted the HLA-A and HLA-B alleles for most subjects in the first cohort. Most CMV-associated TCR beta chains appeared to be HLA-restricted in a later analysis, and the HLA associations seemed to be driven largely by CMV exposure. In vitro tests confirmed that a few of the cytomegalovirus-associated TCR beta chains recognize cytomegalovirus antigens. For the cohort, immune exposure information was limited to CMV serostatus. Only TCR beta chains were sequenced in this cohort, and the absence of alpha or paired-chain data limited detectable features. An earlier analysis of some 590 of the donors showed that most TCR beta V segments appeared in productive rearrangements either about 87% or about 30% of the time, which broadly matched IMGT annotations. The 87-base-pair reads could not distinguish some IMGT-functional V segments, including TRBV6-2 and TRBV6-3, so those segments were excluded. In the study, some 160 TCR beta chains were listed as associated with cytomegalovirus. Because counts were too low, fewer than 20 rarely observed V segments, including chromosome 9 orphons, were excluded from the earlier analysis of a few hundred of the donors. The authors suggested that the approach could potentially be extended to other disease states and immunological phenotypes. According to a later analysis, TCR association rates differed among HLA loci, with DRB1 alleles showing the most associated TCRs and HLA-C alleles showing the fewest. Across donors, most TCR sequences were observed very rarely, whereas some public TCRs were present in many individuals. A later analysis associated about 18,000 TCR beta sequences with specific HLA alleles at a false discovery rate of 0.05. Linkage disequilibrium might explain the correlated functional status among segregating V segments, but an unknown experimental factor could not be ruled out. Because HLA typing was unavailable for some donors at each locus, only the typed subset was used in association tests. In a later analysis, HLA-associated TCR beta chains showed more clonal expansion and lower generation probabilities than non-associated chains that were equally common. Several of the top co-occurrence clusters appeared to be linked to parvovirus B19, influenza, CMV and Epstein-Barr virus, according to a later analysis. A later genetic analysis reported fewer N-insertions in productive TCRs among donors in an Asian-associated ancestry cluster than the approximately 700-donor mean. Sequencing depth was assumed to be roughly uniform across donors in the presence/absence analyses, though that assumption may not hold. Strong co-occurrence of HLA alleles, especially DR and DQ, made assigning TCR associations to individual alleles difficult.

The cohort comprised several hundred healthy bone marrow donors. Cohort members were all nominally healthy when sampled, although unrecorded immune exposures were likely present. The donor tested CMV seronegative, placing the donor among the roughly 340 seronegative members of the cohort. A peripheral blood sample was provided by each donor, and peripheral blood mononuclear cells were used for TCR beta sequencing. The Qiagen DNeasy Blood Extraction Kit was used to extract genomic DNA from the blood cell samples. The library was made by the immunoSEQ multiplex PCR assay. The multiplex PCR relied on a mix of 60 forward primers for TCR Vbeta segments and 13 reverse primers for TCR Jbeta segments. A multiplex PCR assay on genomic DNA amplified the CDR3 region of rearranged TCR beta genes. The amplified TCR beta libraries were sequenced on the Illumina HiSeq System as 87-base-pair reads. The authors' pipeline ran thus. A later analysis counted about 80 million unique TCR beta chains across the 550 to 700 repertoires, and some 11 million of these chains were shared by at least two donors. Raw reads were error-corrected and collapsed into unique sequences by a nearest-neighbor algorithm in which closely related sequences were merged to remove PCR and sequencing errors. Alignment of CDR3 sequences to IMGT reference sequences was used to assign V, D and J gene segments. For a sequence to be retained, a match of at least six nucleotides to both a V gene segment and a J gene segment was required. Rearrangements were called productive when the CDR3 lacked stop codons and stayed in frame with V and J; all others were non-productive. CDR3 was defined by IMGT convention, running from the second conserved V-encoded cysteine to the conserved J-encoded phenylalanine. The earlier analysis of about 500 of the donors excluded sequences that lacked an unambiguous match to a single V gene segment. An earlier analysis of several hundred of the donors called V segments functional above 56.7% productive rearrangements and segregating when the between-donor standard deviation exceeded 5%. A statistical classification framework was developed to diagnose cytomegalovirus status using the catalog of TCR beta chain sequences. In a later analysis, V and J genes were assigned by comparing TCR nucleotide sequences against IMGT/GENE-DB human TR gene sequences. Using the TCRdist pipeline, a later analysis assigned CDR3 sequences along with most-parsimonious VDJ recombination scenarios. A later analysis defined each TCR beta chain by its CDR3 amino acid sequence plus V-gene family, and excluded reads lacking a unique V-gene family. In a later analysis, 450 to 600 highly shared, low-generation-probability nucleotide sequences were removed to address suspected cross-contamination and a sequencing artifact. For each public chain, a later analysis derived a clonal expansion index from normalized ranks of inferred template counts within each repertoire. In a later analysis, generation probabilities were computed using a VDJ recombination model fitted to out-of-frame rearrangements, and the results were checked against IGoR. Hypergeometric tests were used in a later analysis to score TCR-TCR, TCR-HLA and TCR-CMV co-occurrence, with a repertoire-size bias correction applied to the TCR pairs. In a later analysis, false discovery rates were estimated by permuting HLA or CMV assignments 20 times. A later analysis grouped co-occurring TCRs with DBSCAN, adding TCRdist sequence similarity when clustering within HLA-allele-positive subsets. Repertoires with fewer than 30,000 or more than 120,000 public chains were left out of co-occurrence clustering, as were about five repertoires with anomalous nucleotide sharing. TCRdb stores this immuneACCESS table with in-frame sequences only. Part of the clones is absent; in the studies checked, under half of the shortfall reflects unresolved V genes, and no reason is known for the rest. For V, J and clone size, that table is used; D and trimming come from the DNA. The sample yields more than 150,000 clones; 84% were counted once. The ten largest account for 0.38% of the sample.

With regard to this clone: There is no known antigen for this receptor. No per-base quality is available; no much larger clone lies one base away.

CDR1 and CDR2 are read off the germline V gene as SGDLS and YYNGEE. V drops 4 bases and J drops 2 bases, leaving 6 bases in between. The cysteine opens and the phenylalanine closes a CDR3 of 12 amino acids. Kept here is only the CDR3 DNA, which spans 36 bases and is read in frame from base 1. Recombination linked TRBV9 to TRBJ2-5; the D gene assignment is ambiguous. Sequencing input: PBMCs. The sequence was collected from a boy aged 2 to 9 in good health and CMV-seronegative. CDR3 protein: CASSPRQETQYF. The DNA is as follows: TGTGCCAGCAGCCCACGGCAAGAGACCCAGTACTTC.